These 14 T cell receptor beta chains were all obtained from the same sample, sequenced in a study of beta chain features in type 1 diabetes. General study results and limits: TCRB CDR3s from Type 1 diabetes patients were moderately but significantly shorter in all four CD4+ subsets.

The antigens for these receptors are not known. The whole isolated RNA underwent reverse transcription, so sequencing captured expressed TCRB transcripts. Assay used: immunoSEQ multiplex PCR; TCRdb lists only in-frame clones, some missing. The sample yields roughly 340,000 clones, around an eighth seen once. The specimen sequenced was naive CD4+ T cells from blood. The receptors shown here come from a woman under 30 with type 1 diabetes.

This clone was seen a handful of times. This chain links TRBV19 with TRBJ1-3, with 9 bases matching TRBD1. Germline V gives CDR1 LNHDA, CDR2 SQIVND (reference sequence). The V gene end was trimmed by 5 bases and the J gene end by 2 bases; junction bases not matched to a gene: 4. This CDR3 is built from 15 residues. CDR3 in DNA: TGTGCCAGTAGTCACAGGGGGCCTCCTGGAAACACCATATATTTT. Residues: CASSHRGPPGNTIYF.

This clone turned up a few times. Distinct nucleotide sequences in the sample also encode this CDR3. The chain links TRBV18 to TRBJ2-5; no reliable D call. Germline V gene data show CDR1 as KGHSH and CDR2 as LQKENI. This CDR3 has 11 amino acids. V was cut by 6 bases and J by 0 bases, with 2 bases left in between. The DNA of the CDR3 is TGTGCCAGCTCCTACCAAGAGACCCAGTACTTC. This encodes CASSYQETQYF.

The sample holds a few counts of this clone. The chain employs TRBV2 and TRBJ2-4, with 11 bases matching TRBD1. V was pared by 6 bases and J by 4 bases, with 5 bases of the junction left unmatched. The CDR3 is made up of 15 amino acids. Germline V gene lookup returns CDR1 SNHLY and CDR2 FYNNEI. The CDR3 loop reads CASRTGTGGKNIQYF. CDR3 sequence (DNA): TGTGCCAGCAGGACCGGGACAGGGGGAAAAAACATTCAGTACTTC.

This clone was seen a handful of times. The chain is built from TRBV7-2 and TRBJ1-2, with TRBD1 as a possible D gene (5 bases). The CDR3 runs to 14 residues. The germline V gene has CDR1 SGHTA and CDR2 FQGNSA. V was trimmed by 1 base and J by 2 bases, leaving 8 bases between them. CDR3 in amino acids: CASSLGQLNYGYTF. The CDR3 DNA reads TGTGCCAGCAGCTTAGGACAGCTCAACTATGGCTACACCTTC.

This clone was detected only a few times. The CDR3 loop reads CASSAVDRGAEQFF. The CDR3 nucleotides read TGTGCCAGCAGCGCCGTCGACAGGGGGGCTGAGCAGTTCTTC. The chain joins TRBV13 to TRBJ2-1; 9 bases agree with TRBD1. V was pared by 5 bases and J by 9 bases, with 8 bases of the junction left unmatched. The CDR3 sequence is 14 residues long. Looked up from germline, CDR1 is PRHDT and CDR2 is FYEKMQ (reference sequence).

This rearrangement joins TRBV13 to TRBJ2-2; D possibly corresponds to TRBD2 (5 bases). Germline CDR1 reads PRHDT; CDR2 reads FYEKMQ (reference sequence). The CDR3 contains 16 residues. Trimming left V 1 base short and J 7 bases short, with 16 bases between. DNA for the CDR3: TGTGCCAGCAGCTTAGTGGTTGGAGGAATTAACGGGGAGCTGTTTTTT. As protein: CASSLVVGGINGELFF.

This clone was counted only a few times. The chain joins TRBV6-5 to TRBJ2-1; 13 nucleotides line up with TRBD2. This CDR3 is 16 amino acids long. Looked up from germline, CDR1 is MNHEY and CDR2 is SVGAGI. V shed 4 bases and J 4 bases; nucleotides not matched to a gene: 4. The CDR3 DNA is TGTGCCAGCAGTTCGCGACTAGCGGGAGGTTACAATGAGCAGTTCTTC. It yields the protein CASSSRLAGGYNEQFF.

The V and J genes are TRBV6-5 and TRBJ2-5; 7 bases are a match to TRBD1. Germline CDR1 MNHEY, CDR2 SVGAGI. The V segment lost 5 bases and the J segment 1 base; nucleotides outside the gene matches: 4. The CDR3 contains 14 residues. CDR3 coding DNA: TGTGCCAGCAGTAAGGGACAGCTCCAAGAGACCCAGTACTTC. Protein: CASSKGQLQETQYF.

V and J are TRBV5-1 and TRBJ1-2; 7 bases match TRBD1. The CDR3 extends over 15 amino acids. Germline loops: CDR1 SGHRS, CDR2 YFSETQ. Trimming took 0 bases from V and 4 from J; bases not matched to a gene: 6. CDR3 residues: CASSLEKGATYGYTF. The CDR3 DNA follows: TGCGCCAGCAGCTTGGAGAAGGGGGCGACCTATGGCTACACCTTC.

The chain combines TRBV2 with TRBJ2-7; 9 bases agree with TRBD2. The CDR3 runs 16 residues. The V and J ends lost 6 bases and 2 bases, in that order; junction bases with no gene match: 11. Germline V gives CDR1 SNHLY, CDR2 FYNNEI. In DNA form, the CDR3 reads TGTGCCAGCAGAGGAGGTAGCGGGAGTGGCGCCTACGAGCAGTACTTC. Translation gives CASRGGSGSGAYEQYF.

The chain has TRBV29-1 and TRBJ2-3; TRBD2 agrees at 9 bases. The CDR3 runs 14 residues. The J segment lost 2 bases and the V segment lost 7 bases, leaving 7 bases of the junction unmatched. Germline V gene data show CDR1 as SQVTM and CDR2 as ANQGSEA. The CDR3 DNA sequence: TGCAGCGCCGCGGCTAGCGGGAACACAGATACGCAGTATTTT. Its protein product is CSAAASGNTDTQYF.

Only a few counts were recorded for this clone. Additional DNA sequences in this sample encode the identical CDR3. The rearrangement uses TRBV19 and TRBJ1-2, with D possibly matching TRBD1 (6 bases). The V end was cut by 4 bases, the J end by 2 bases, with 11 bases between. This CDR3 comprises 14 residues. Per germline, CDR1 LNHDA and CDR2 SQIVND (reference sequence). The DNA for the CDR3 is TGTGCCAGTAGTACGTTACAGGGAAACTATGGCTACACCTTC. Translation: CASSTLQGNYGYTF. The full variable domain, with the rest looked up from reference TRBV19 and TRBJ1-2, is DGGITQSPKYLFRKEGQNVTLSCEQNLNHDAMYWYRQDPGQGLRLIYYSQIVNDFQKGDIAEGYSVSREKKESFPLTVTSAQKNPTAFYLCASSTLQGNYGYTFGSGTRLTVV.

This chain uses TRBV15 with TRBJ2-7; 9 bases line up with TRBD1. The CDR3 length is 17 residues. With 0 bases clipped from V and 2 bases from J, the junction kept 8 bases outside the gene matches. Per germline, CDR1 LNHNV and CDR2 YYDKDF (reference sequence). DNA of the CDR3: TGTGCCACCAGCAGAGATCGGTGGACAGGGGAGCCCTACGAGCAGTACTTC. It encodes CATSRDRWTGEPYEQYF.

The chain employs TRBV2 and TRBJ2-1; maybe TRBD1 (6 bases). This CDR3 is 13 amino acids long. Trimming left V 11 bases short and J 0 bases short, with 11 bases between. Germline lookup yields CDR1 SNHLY and CDR2 FYNNEI. Here the CDR3 DNA reads TGTGCCCGAAAGACAGGCTCCTACAATGAGCAGTTCTTC. Residues: CARKTGSYNEQFF.